One and the same sample provided the 2 T cell receptor beta chains below, sequenced in a study of CD8 T cells in Susac syndrome. Reverse transcription of roughly 0.5 to 1 ug RNA used random hexamers. TCRdb reprocessed the immunoSEQ multiplex PCR reads via MiXCR and lists one record per CDR3 protein. Of some 400,000 distinct CDR3 sequences listed, roughly 85% were seen once; the top ten hold about 0.1%. Sequenced input: CD8+ T cells from PBMCs. The receptor source for this set is a human donor with multiple sclerosis.

This sequence joins TRBV10-3 and TRBJ1-1; no clear D gene. The CDR3 runs to 11 residues. The germline V and J ends were trimmed by 0 bases and 7 bases, with 3 bases remaining between them. Germline V gene lookup returns CDR1 ENHRY and CDR2 SYGVKD. The CDR3 region is CAISESGEAFF. DNA for the CDR3: TGTGCCATCAGTGAGTCAGGTGAAGCTTTCTTT.

This clonotype was counted between two and nine times. The V call is TRBV2, the J call TRBJ2-7; TRBD2 might be the D (6 bases). Germline V gives CDR1 SNHLY, CDR2 FYNNEI. This CDR3 has 16 amino acids. Trimming stripped 4 bases from V and 2 bases from J, with 18 bases between. CDR3 protein: CASSGESEGLTYEQYF. The CDR3 nucleotides are TGTGCCAGCAGTGGGGAAAGTGAGGGACTGACCTACGAGCAGTACTTC. The variable domain in full, with the rest retrieved from reference TRBV2 and TRBJ2-7, is EPEVTQTPSHQVTQMGQEVILRCVPISNHLYFYWYRQILGQKVEFLVSFYNNEISEKSEIFDDQFSVERPDGSNFTLKIRSTKLEDSAMYFCASSGESEGLTYEQYFGPGTRLTVT.